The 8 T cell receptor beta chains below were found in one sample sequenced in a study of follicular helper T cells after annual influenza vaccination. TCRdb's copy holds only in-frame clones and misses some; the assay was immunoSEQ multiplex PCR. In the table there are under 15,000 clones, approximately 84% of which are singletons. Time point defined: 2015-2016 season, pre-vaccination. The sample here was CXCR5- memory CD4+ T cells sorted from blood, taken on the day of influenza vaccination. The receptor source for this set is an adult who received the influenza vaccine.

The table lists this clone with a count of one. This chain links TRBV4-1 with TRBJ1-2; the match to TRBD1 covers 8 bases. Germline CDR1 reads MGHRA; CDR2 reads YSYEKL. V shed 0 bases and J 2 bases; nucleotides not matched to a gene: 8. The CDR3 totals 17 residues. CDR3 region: CASSQDKGTGLNYGYTF. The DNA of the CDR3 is TGCGCCAGCAGCCAAGATAAAGGGACAGGACTAAACTATGGCTACACCTTC.

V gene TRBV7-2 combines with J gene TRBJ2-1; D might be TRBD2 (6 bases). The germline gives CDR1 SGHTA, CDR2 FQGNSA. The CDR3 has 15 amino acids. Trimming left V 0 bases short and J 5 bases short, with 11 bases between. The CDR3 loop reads CASSLAWRTNNEQFF. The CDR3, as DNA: TGTGCCAGCAGCTTAGCGTGGAGGACTAACAATGAGCAGTTCTTC.

The CDR3 nucleotides read TGTGCCAGCAGCTCGCATACAGATACGCAGTATTTT. This translates into CASSSHTDTQYF. The rearrangement uses TRBV5-4 and TRBJ2-3; D is undetermined. This CDR3 is built from 12 residues. CDR1 SGHNT and CDR2 YYREEE come from the germline V gene (reference sequence). V was shortened by 3 bases and J by 3 bases, with 5 bases between the two germline ends.

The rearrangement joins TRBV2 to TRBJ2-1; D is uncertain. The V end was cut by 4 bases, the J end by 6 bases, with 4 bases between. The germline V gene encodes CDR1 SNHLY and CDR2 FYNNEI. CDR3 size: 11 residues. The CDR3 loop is CASSGFNEQFF. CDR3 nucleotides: TGTGCCAGCAGTGGATTCAATGAGCAGTTCTTC.

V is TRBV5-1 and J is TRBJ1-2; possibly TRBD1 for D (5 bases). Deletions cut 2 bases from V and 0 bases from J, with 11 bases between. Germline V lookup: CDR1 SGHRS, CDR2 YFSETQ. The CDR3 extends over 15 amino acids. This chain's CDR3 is CASSFDSDTNYGYTF. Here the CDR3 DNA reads TGCGCCAGCAGCTTCGACAGCGACACTAACTATGGCTACACCTTC.

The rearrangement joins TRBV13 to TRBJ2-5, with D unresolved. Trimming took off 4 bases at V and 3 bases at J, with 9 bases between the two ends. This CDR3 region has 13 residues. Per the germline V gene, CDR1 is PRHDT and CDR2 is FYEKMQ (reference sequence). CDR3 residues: CASSSGPKETQYF. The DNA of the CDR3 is TGTGCCAGCAGCTCCGGACCTAAAGAGACCCAGTACTTC.

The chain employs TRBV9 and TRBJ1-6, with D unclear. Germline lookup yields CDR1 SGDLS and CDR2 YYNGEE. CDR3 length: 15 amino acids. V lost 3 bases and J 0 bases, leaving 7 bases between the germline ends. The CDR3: CASSETGSYNSPLHF. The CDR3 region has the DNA TGTGCCAGCAGCGAGACGGGCTCCTATAATTCACCCCTCCACTTT. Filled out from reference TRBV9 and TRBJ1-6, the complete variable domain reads DSGVTQTPKHLITATGQRVTLRCSPRSGDLSVYWYQQSLDQGLQFLIQYYNGEERAKGNILERFSAQQFPDLHSELNLSSLELGDSALYFCASSETGSYNSPLHFGNGTRLTVT.

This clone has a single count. The CDR3 spells CASSGQGKWAEQFF. The CDR3 bases are TGTGCCAGCAGTGGGCAGGGCAAGTGGGCTGAGCAGTTCTTC. The rearrangement links TRBV2 to TRBJ2-1, with a weak D call TRBD1 (5 bases). Germline CDR1 and CDR2: SNHLY and FYNNEI. Trimming cost V 4 bases and J 9 bases, with 16 bases left between them. The CDR3 has 14 residues.